Listed below are T cell receptor beta chains from one sample, sequenced in a study of vaccination and CD4 T cells after COVID-19. From the PCR reads, TCRdb called clonotypes with MiXCR, one entry per CDR3 protein. Of roughly 24,000 distinct CDR3 sequences listed, under 65% are singletons. Their antigens remain unidentified. Material: CD4+ T cells from blood, cultured in vitro. Source of these receptors: a human donor who had recovered from COVID-19. Each CDR3 is given with its conserved first and last residue. D genes are given only for firm matches. A row's size may be missing; if present it is once, few, many or a size class.

D	V	J	size	DNA	CDR3
.	TRBV7-3	TRBJ2-3	.	TGTGCCAGCAGCCGTAGGGGGGGCACAGATACGCAGTATTTT	CASSRRGGTDTQYF
.	TRBV6-2/TRBV6-3	TRBJ2-7	.	TGTGCCAGCAGGGGCTTCGAGCAGTACTTC	CASRGFEQYF
.	TRBV11-2	TRBJ2-3	.	TGTGCCAGCAGCTTAGGGGCTAGCGCCAGCACAGATACGCAGTATTTT	CASSLGASASTDTQYF
TRBD1	TRBV6-1	TRBJ1-1	.	TGTGCCACCATCAGGGGGAAGGACACTGAAGCTTTCTTT	CATIRGKDTEAFF
.	TRBV7-9	TRBJ2-2	few	TGTGCCAGCAGTATGGAGGGCCTTGGGGAGCTGTTTTTT	CASSMEGLGELFF
.	TRBV5-1	TRBJ2-5	.	TGCGCCAGCAGCGGAGGGGCGTACCAAGAGACCCAGTACTTC	CASSGGAYQETQYF
TRBD1	TRBV7-2	TRBJ2-2	.	TGTGCCAGCAGCCTATGGACAGGGCGTACCGGGGAGCTGTTTTTT	CASSLWTGRTGELFF
TRBD1	TRBV6-2/TRBV6-3	TRBJ1-5	few	TGTGCCAGCAGTTACCGACAGGGACCCAATCAGCCCCAGCATTTT	CASSYRQGPNQPQHF
.	TRBV6-5	TRBJ1-2	.	TGTGCCAGCAGTTACACCTCGGGGCCCCCCTATGGCTACACCTTC	CASSYTSGPPYGYTF
.	TRBV27	TRBJ1-5	.	TGTGCCAGCAGTTTAGAGGGGGATAGCAATCAGCCCCAGCATTTT	CASSLEGDSNQPQHF
TRBD2	TRBV5-1	TRBJ2-7	.	TGCGCCAGCAGCCTGCCGCCTAGCGGGGCTGGCGAGCAGTACTTC	CASSLPPSGAGEQYF
.	TRBV5-1	TRBJ2-5	.	TGCGCCAGCAGCCCCTGGCGGAGGGAAGAGACCCAGTACTTC	CASSPWRREETQYF
TRBD1	TRBV27	TRBJ2-7	.	TGTGCCAGCAGTTCACCCGCCCGGGACAGGGGTTACGAGCAGTACTTC	CASSSPARDRGYEQYF
.	TRBV12-3/TRBV12-4	TRBJ1-1	.	TGTGCCAGCAGTATTCAGGGACGGACTGAAGCTTTCTTT	CASSIQGRTEAFF
TRBD1	TRBV5-4	TRBJ2-2	.	TGTGCCAGCAGCCCCCGCATTGGGGGCGGGCCAGGGGGCACCGGGGAGCTGTTTTTT	CASSPRIGGGPGGTGELFF
.	TRBV20-1	TRBJ2-4	.	TGCAGTGCTAGAGATGGCAAGGGATCTGACATTCAGTACTTC	CSARDGKGSDIQYF
.	TRBV9	TRBJ2-7	.	TGTGCCAGCAGTGCCGGGACCGGAGTCTACGAGCAGTACTTC	CASSAGTGVYEQYF
TRBD1	TRBV20-1	TRBJ1-1	.	TGCAGTGCTCTGGACAGGGGCTACATGAACACTGAAGCTTTCTTT	CSALDRGYMNTEAFF
.	TRBV6-2/TRBV6-3	TRBJ2-7	.	TGTGCCAGCAGACCAACAGGGTTTTACGAGCAGTACTTC	CASRPTGFYEQYF
TRBD2	TRBV11-3	TRBJ2-5	.	TGTGCCAGCAGCTTACACAGACTAGCGGGAGGGCCGAGAGAGACCCAGTACTTC	CASSLHRLAGGPRETQYF
TRBD1	TRBV30	TRBJ1-6	.	TGTGCCTGGAGTACAGGGGGCGATTATTCACCCCTCCACTTT	CAWSTGGDYSPLHF
.	TRBV7-6	TRBJ2-6	few	TGTGCCAGCAGCTTAGGACAGAGTTCCTCTGGGGCCAACGTCCTGACTTTC	CASSLGQSSSGANVLTF
.	TRBV30	TRBJ1-2	.	TGTGCCTGGAGTGTACAGTATGGCTACACCTTC	CAWSVQYGYTF
.	TRBV11-3	TRBJ1-1	.	TGTGCCAGCAGCTTTGCCATGAACACTGAAGCTTTCTTT	CASSFAMNTEAFF
TRBD2	TRBV27	TRBJ2-5	.	TGTGCCAGTAGACCGTCGGGGGGGCCAGGAGAGACCCAGTACTTC	CASRPSGGPGETQYF
.	TRBV24-1	TRBJ2-7	.	TGTGCCACCAGTGATATACGAGCGCCGCCACGGAGCTCCTACGAGCAGTACTTC	CATSDIRAPPRSSYEQYF
TRBD1	TRBV20-1	TRBJ2-7	.	TGCAGTGCTAGTTCCGGGACAGGGTCCCTCGAGCAGTACTTC	CSASSGTGSLEQYF
.	TRBV27	TRBJ2-1	.	TGTGCCAGCAGTTTATCGTGGACTACAACCAATGAGCAGTTCTTC	CASSLSWTTTNEQFF
TRBD1	TRBV7-2	TRBJ1-1	.	TGTGCCAGCAGAGGGACAGGGGGCGCGAGCACTGAAGCTTTCTTT	CASRGTGGASTEAFF